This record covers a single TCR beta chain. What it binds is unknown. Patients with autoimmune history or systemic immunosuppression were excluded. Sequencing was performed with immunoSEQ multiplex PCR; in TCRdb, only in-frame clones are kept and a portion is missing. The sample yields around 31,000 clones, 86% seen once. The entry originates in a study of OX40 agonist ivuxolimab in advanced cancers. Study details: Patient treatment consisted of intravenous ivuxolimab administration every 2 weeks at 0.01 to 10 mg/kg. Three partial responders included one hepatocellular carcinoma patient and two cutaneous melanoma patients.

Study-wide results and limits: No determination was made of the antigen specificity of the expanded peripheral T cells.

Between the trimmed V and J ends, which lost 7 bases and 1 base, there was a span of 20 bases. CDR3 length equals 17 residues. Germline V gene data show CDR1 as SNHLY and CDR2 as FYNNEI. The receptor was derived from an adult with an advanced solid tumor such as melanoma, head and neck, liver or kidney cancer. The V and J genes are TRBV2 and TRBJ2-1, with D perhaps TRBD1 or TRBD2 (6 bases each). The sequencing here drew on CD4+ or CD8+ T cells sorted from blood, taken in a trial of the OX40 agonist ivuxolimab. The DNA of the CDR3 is TGTGCCAGCACCTTCGAAGGGGGGATACGATCCTACAATGAGCAGTTCTTC. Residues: CASTFEGGIRSYNEQFF.